Listed below are T cell receptor beta chains from one sample, sequenced in a study of shared clonotypes between healthy human individuals. Sequenced by immunoSEQ multiplex PCR; TCRdb stores in-frame clones only, minus some. The sample has 2 million or so clones, 85% to 95% seen once; the top ten hold 0.13%. Source material: naive CD4+ T cells sorted from blood. The source is a man aged 18-30 years in good health. Each CDR3 is given with its conserved first and last residue. A D gene is named only where the DNA matches it firmly. Rows give clone size only sometimes, using once, few, many, or a class for an expanded clone.

d_gene,v_gene,j_gene,abundance,CDR3aa,CDR3nt
TRBD1,TRBV4-1,TRBJ2-7,.,CASSQPGQGGEQYF,TGCGCCAGCAGCCAACCGGGACAGGGAGGCGAGCAGTACTTC
.,TRBV5-6,TRBJ1-5,.,CASSQGTAYQPQHF,TGTGCCAGCAGCCAAGGGACGGCGTATCAGCCCCAGCATTTT
.,TRBV4-2,TRBJ2-3,once,CASSQYQGRRSTDTQYF,TGTGCCAGCAGCCAATATCAAGGACGCAGAAGCACAGATACGCAGTATTTT
.,TRBV18,TRBJ2-1,.,CASSPLLGAHEQFF,TGTGCCAGCTCACCACTTCTAGGGGCGCATGAGCAGTTCTTC
.,TRBV28,TRBJ1-1,.,CASSLRVEFGAFF,TGTGCCAGCAGTTTAAGGGTCGAGTTTGGAGCTTTCTTT
.,TRBV5-4,TRBJ1-3,.,CASSLDPSSGNTIYF,TGTGCCAGCAGCCTAGATCCAAGCTCTGGAAACACCATATATTTT
TRBD1,TRBV6-6,TRBJ2-4,.,CASRPQGAGDIQYF,TGTGCCAGCAGACCACAGGGGGCTGGGGACATTCAGTACTTC
.,TRBV11-2,TRBJ2-7,.,CASSLVAVPMAEQYF,TGTGCCAGCAGCTTGGTTGCGGTCCCGATGGCCGAGCAGTACTTC
.,TRBV4-1,TRBJ1-2,.,CASSQGEGMVDGYTF,TGCGCCAGCAGCCAAGGTGAGGGGATGGTAGATGGCTACACCTTC
TRBD1,TRBV5-1,TRBJ2-3,.,CASSPGKPGQGFSADTQYF,TGCGCCAGCAGCCCAGGAAAACCGGGACAGGGGTTTTCGGCAGATACGCAGTATTTT
.,TRBV5-4,TRBJ1-3,.,CASSLTGTGNTIYF,TGTGCCAGCAGCCTTACAGGGACTGGAAACACCATATATTTT
.,TRBV2,TRBJ1-2,.,CASTPNYGYTF,TGTGCCAGCACTCCTAACTATGGCTACACCTTC
.,TRBV29-1,TRBJ1-4,.,CSVVQSTNEKLFF,TGCAGCGTTGTACAGTCAACTAATGAAAAACTGTTTTTT
.,TRBV6-5,TRBJ2-5,once,CASSEPRRETQYF,TGTGCCAGCAGTGAGCCGAGAAGGGAGACCCAGTACTTC
.,TRBV6-1,TRBJ1-5,.,CASSVSPPSNQPQHF,TGTGCCAGCAGTGTGAGCCCTCCTAGCAATCAGCCCCAGCATTTT
TRBD2,TRBV19,TRBJ2-7,.,CASRGSGSDEQYF,TGTGCCAGTAGAGGTAGCGGGAGCGACGAGCAGTACTTC
TRBD2,TRBV4-1,TRBJ2-7,once,CASSLAGAYEQYF,TGCGCCAGCAGCCTAGCGGGGGCGTACGAGCAGTACTTC
.,TRBV30,TRBJ1-1,.,CAWESISGQRLGTEAFF,TGTGCCTGGGAGTCCATCTCCGGACAGCGGTTAGGAACTGAAGCTTTCTTT
.,TRBV9,TRBJ2-2,.,CASSVVPSGRASNTGELFF,TGTGCCAGCAGCGTAGTACCCTCGGGCAGGGCATCTAACACCGGGGAGCTGTTTTTT
.,TRBV5-6,TRBJ2-7,.,CASSLPGSWTGPDEQYF,TGTGCCAGCAGCTTGCCGGGGAGTTGGACTGGTCCTGACGAGCAGTACTTC
TRBD1,TRBV5-6,TRBJ1-3,.,CASSLVDRGARNTIYF,TGTGCCAGCAGCTTAGTGGACAGGGGTGCCCGAAACACCATATATTTT
.,TRBV5-1,TRBJ2-7,.,CASSFITETYEQYF,TGCGCCAGCAGCTTTATAACAGAGACTTACGAGCAGTACTTC
.,TRBV28,TRBJ2-3,.,CASSHPPGRGEGADTQYF,TGTGCCAGCAGTCACCCCCCGGGAAGGGGAGAGGGGGCAGATACGCAGTATTTT
.,TRBV2,TRBJ1-6,.,CASKKESSYNSPLHF,TGTGCCAGCAAGAAGGAGAGCTCCTATAATTCACCCCTCCACTTT
.,TRBV6-1,TRBJ2-7,.,CASRDRDTISYEQYF,TGTGCCAGCAGGGACCGGGACACCATCTCCTACGAGCAGTACTTC
.,TRBV19,TRBJ1-2,.,CASSIGAGINYGYTF,TGTGCCAGTAGTATAGGGGCAGGTATTAACTATGGCTACACCTTC
TRBD2,TRBV2,TRBJ2-4,.,CASSDRGREGRGKNIQYF,TGTGCCAGCAGTGATAGAGGGCGGGAGGGCCGAGGCAAAAACATTCAGTACTTC
.,TRBV29-1,TRBJ1-1,.,CSVTPDGGMNTEAFF,TGCAGCGTCACACCTGACGGGGGAATGAACACTGAAGCTTTCTTT
.,TRBV7-9,TRBJ2-1,.,CASSSSPVGGNEQFF,TGTGCCAGCAGCTCATCTCCAGTTGGGGGGAATGAGCAGTTCTTC
.,TRBV6-5,TRBJ2-7,.,CAAETPYEQYF,TGTGCCGCCGAAACCCCCTACGAGCAGTACTTC
.,TRBV5-1,TRBJ2-3,.,CASSDGTPGLDTQYF,TGCGCCAGCAGCGACGGGACGCCCGGGCTGGATACGCAGTATTTT
TRBD1,TRBV6-6,TRBJ1-2,.,CASSPSTGRNYGYTF,TGTGCCAGCAGTCCTTCGACAGGGAGGAACTATGGCTACACCTTC
.,TRBV4-1,TRBJ2-1,.,CASSPDRILNEQFF,TGCGCCAGCAGCCCTGACAGGATATTGAATGAGCAGTTCTTC
TRBD1,TRBV6-1,TRBJ1-6,.,CASSAPGQRGKYNSPLHF,TGTGCCAGCAGTGCACCGGGACAGCGTGGGAAATATAATTCACCCCTCCACTTT
.,TRBV7-9,TRBJ2-7,.,CASSLDATDASGQYF,TGTGCCAGCAGCTTAGACGCCACGGACGCGTCCGGGCAGTACTTC
.,TRBV11-1,TRBJ1-6,.,CASSFGSRTHVHF,TGTGCCAGCAGCTTCGGTAGCAGGACTCACGTTCACTTT
.,TRBV9,TRBJ2-2,once,CASSVGGGANTGELFF,.
.,TRBV5-1,TRBJ1-4,.,CASSLEPGASYEKLFF,TGCGCCAGCAGCTTGGAACCAGGGGCTTCCTATGAAAAACTGTTTTTT
.,TRBV6-4,TRBJ2-3,.,CASSDSTLGKDTQYF,TGTGCCAGCAGTGACTCGACCCTAGGGAAGGATACGCAGTATTTT
.,TRBV7-6,TRBJ2-7,.,CASSLAWESYEQYF,TGTGCCAGCAGCTTAGCCTGGGAGAGCTACGAGCAGTACTTC
TRBD2,TRBV27,TRBJ2-5,.,CASSRFGSGGPMETQYF,TGTGCCAGCAGTCGCTTTGGTAGCGGGGGGCCAATGGAGACCCAGTACTTC
.,TRBV5-1,TRBJ2-7,once,CATAPSPQAIYEQYF,TGCGCCACCGCGCCCTCCCCGCAGGCGATCTACGAGCAGTACTTC
TRBD2,TRBV15,TRBJ2-7,.,CATSRAPLLAGFDEQYF,TGTGCCACCAGCAGAGCCCCTCTCCTAGCGGGATTCGACGAGCAGTACTTC
.,TRBV5-4,TRBJ2-7,.,CASSQQGYYEQYF,TGTGCCAGCAGCCAACAGGGCTACTACGAGCAGTACTTC
.,TRBV7-9,TRBJ2-2,.,CASSLKNTGELFF,TGTGCCAGCAGCTTAAAGAACACCGGGGAGCTGTTTTTT
.,TRBV7-2,TRBJ2-1,.,CASSLESWQGAGEQFF,TGTGCCAGCAGCTTAGAGTCATGGCAGGGAGCGGGTGAGCAGTTCTTC
TRBD1,TRBV10-3,TRBJ2-7,.,CALTGTGDYEQYF,TGTGCCCTTACCGGGACAGGGGACTACGAGCAGTACTTC
TRBD1,TRBV6-1,TRBJ1-2,.,CASSEPNRRGNGYTF,TGTGCCAGCAGTGAACCGAATCGCAGGGGGAATGGCTACACCTTC
.,TRBV29-1,TRBJ1-1,once,CSVIQGVNTEAFF,TGCAGCGTTATACAGGGAGTGAACACTGAAGCTTTCTTT
.,TRBV6-9,TRBJ2-6,few,CASGMVGRQSRANVLTF,TGTGCCAGCGGTATGGTGGGACGACAAAGTCGGGCCAACGTCCTGACTTTC
.,TRBV7-9,TRBJ2-3,.,CASSSQRGRRNSTDTQYF,TGTGCCAGCAGCTCCCAACGGGGACGCAGAAATAGCACAGATACGCAGTATTTT
.,TRBV30,TRBJ2-7,.,CAWSRDNNEQYF,TGTGCCTGGAGTCGGGACAACAACGAGCAGTACTTC
.,TRBV5-1,TRBJ1-5,.,CASSLTDSLNQPQHF,TGCGCCAGCAGCTTGACGGACAGCCTCAATCAGCCCCAGCATTTT
TRBD2,TRBV10-3,TRBJ2-1,.,CAISANSGISYNEQFF,TGTGCCATCAGCGCTAATAGCGGGATCTCCTACAATGAGCAGTTCTTC
.,TRBV5-1,TRBJ2-3,.,CASSIGLGSTDTQYF,TGCGCCAGCAGTATCGGGCTCGGGAGCACAGATACGCAGTATTTT
.,TRBV7-2,TRBJ1-1,few,CASSLMNTEAFF,TGTGCCAGCAGCTTAATGAACACTGAAGCTTTCTTT
TRBD1,TRBV6-1,TRBJ2-7,.,CASSEGTGWVQPYEQYF,TGTGCCAGCAGTGAAGGGACAGGGTGGGTCCAGCCCTACGAGCAGTACTTC
.,TRBV5-4,TRBJ1-1,.,CASSSGDTEAFF,TGTGCCAGCAGCTCAGGGGACACTGAAGCTTTCTTT
TRBD2,TRBV4-1,TRBJ2-5,.,CASSQARTSGVQETQYF,TGCGCCAGCAGCCAAGCCCGGACTAGCGGGGTTCAAGAGACCCAGTACTTC
.,TRBV5-1,TRBJ1-1,.,CASSLEVVVGTEAFF,TGCGCCAGCAGCTTGGAGGTGGTCGTAGGCACTGAAGCTTTCTTT